This section outlines one T cell receptor (beta chain) sequence together with its context. Per the authors' pipeline: Reference gene primer amplification in the assay estimated nucleated cell counts. TCRdb keeps only in-frame clones here, not all; method: immunoSEQ multiplex PCR. Clonal size and the V and J genes are those of that table, whereas D and trimming came from the DNA. This table has about 330,000 clones, over 70% appearing once. The sample is drawn from a study of blood T cell repertoires in COVID-19. As for the study in general: Collection of acute and convalescent COVID-19 samples took place in the United States, Italy and Spain. PBMCs, B-cell-depleted T cells, or T cells provided the cDNA or gDNA that made up the material.

The CDR3 has 13 amino acids. Between the trimmed V and J ends, which lost 5 bases and 5 bases, there was a span of 12 bases. V gene TRBV12-3 or TRBV12-4 combines with J gene TRBJ1-1; D call uncertain. The sample taken for sequencing was peripheral blood. The sequence was collected from a woman in her 50s with acute or convalescent COVID-19. The CDR3 nucleotides are TGTGCCAGCAGTCCCCTAAGGGAGACTGAAGCTTTCTTT. Its translation is CASSPLRETEAFF.